This T cell receptor beta chain appears in the sequencing data of a study of early T cells in non-severe SARS-CoV-2 infection. Across the study: The study sequenced bulk RNA from unsorted whole blood, with chains unpaired. Study observations and caveats: Anti-spike CD8 responses were favored in VDJdb matching, and private and CD4 specificities were missed.

Remarks on this clonotype: Antigen specificity is unknown.

Individual cDNA molecules each received unique molecular identifiers attached to them. TCRdb re-analysed the 5' RACE reads in MiXCR, keeping a single row per CDR3 protein. The sample consists of roughly 75,000 distinct CDR3 sequences, over 9% of them appearing once. The CDR3 is 13 residues long. The germline gives CDR1 MNHNS, CDR2 SASEGT. V was clipped by 5 bases and J by 5 bases, with 9 bases between them. The material sequenced was whole blood. This clonotype was obtained from an adult who was a healthcare worker with PCR-confirmed SARS-CoV-2 infection or an uninfected control (not recorded which). The rearrangement uses TRBV6-1 and TRBJ1-4; D might be TRBD1 (5 bases). CDR3 DNA: TGTGCCAGCAGTCCGCGGACAAATGAAAAACTGTTTTTT. This translates into CASSPRTNEKLFF.